This section outlines one TCR beta chain sequence together with its context. This clone's antigen is unknown. No much larger clone exists at a distance of one base, and base qualities are not known. Genomic DNA was isolated from the sorted cells so that the TCRbeta CDR3 region could be sequenced. The immunoSEQ Assay was used for sequencing of TCRbeta CDR3 regions. TCRdb took this table from immuneACCESS and kept in-frame rearrangements with V and J called. Such tables lack part of the clones; where checked against another copy, unresolved V genes explain under half of the gap, and the rest is unexplained. This sample is represented by nearly 25,000 clones; 77% of them were singletons. The leading ten clones occupy 18% of the sample. V ends up 6 bases short and J 6 bases short, with an unmatched junction base count of 6. From cysteine to phenylalanine, the CDR3 is 14 amino acids long. Left in the record is the CDR3 DNA by itself, 42 bases read in frame from the first base. As encoded in the germline V gene, CDR1 is MNHNS while CDR2 is SASEGT.

The sample originates from a study of OX40 agonist ivuxolimab in advanced cancers. With regard to the full study: The costimulatory receptor OX40 (CD134) was targeted by ivuxolimab, a fully human IgG2 agonistic monoclonal antibody. Intravenous ivuxolimab was administered to patients every 2 weeks at six dose levels: 0.01, 0.1, 0.3, 1.5, 3 and 10 mg/kg. Of the approximately 53 patients in dose escalation, some 20 had hepatocellular carcinoma, about 15 had melanoma, 9 had renal cell carcinoma and 9 had head and neck cancer. In the dose-escalation cohort, 82.7% of patients were male, and the mean age was approximately 60 years, with a range of roughly 23 to 85. Patients were allowed to have had prior anti-PD-1, anti-PD-L1 or anti-CTLA-4 therapy, and around 41% of the dose-escalation patients had previously received checkpoint inhibitors. Partial responses occurred in three dose-escalation patients, of whom one had hepatocellular carcinoma and two had cutaneous melanoma. Peripheral TCRbeta sequencing was intended to test whether TCR sequence diversity was altered and clonal T-cell expansion was caused by ivuxolimab. The paper reports the monotherapy dose-escalation portion (N = 52 patients) of the phase I ivuxolimab trial. Summary of the overall study and its limitations: Low levels of normalized T-cell clonal expansion were also seen in some patients who did not respond. At doses of 0.1 to 3.0 mg/kg, clonal expansion of both CD4+ and CD8+ T cells in blood was seen between baseline and week 6. In partial responders in the 0.1-3.0 mg/kg groups, normalized peripheral clonal expansion was found to be among the lowest, especially among CD8+ T cells. Antigen specificity was not determined for the clonally expanded peripheral T cells. On average, CD8+ T cells showed more expanded clones than CD4+ T cells after ivuxolimab.

The trial excluded patients who had a history of autoimmune disease or who were on systemic immunosuppression. Peripheral blood for TCR sequencing was drawn from every dose cohort at baseline, at cycle 4 day 1 and at cycle 7 day 1. The samples were drawn from a first-in-human, open-label, multicenter phase I dose-escalation trial of ivuxolimab. Adults with locally advanced or metastatic head and neck squamous cell, hepatocellular, melanoma or renal cell carcinoma were enrolled in the trial. Before TCR sequencing, CD4+ T cells and CD8+ T cells were sorted from peripheral blood as separate populations.

Sequences were derived from CD4+ or CD8+ T cells sorted from blood, sampled in a trial of the OX40 agonist ivuxolimab. The clonotype comes from an adult with an advanced solid tumor such as melanoma, head and neck, liver or kidney cancer. The V and J genes are TRBV6-1 and TRBJ2-1; 9 central bases correspond to TRBD1. The CDR3 region: CASRGQGPLNEQFF. The DNA sequence is TGTGCCAGCAGGGGACAGGGACCCCTCAATGAGCAGTTCTTC.